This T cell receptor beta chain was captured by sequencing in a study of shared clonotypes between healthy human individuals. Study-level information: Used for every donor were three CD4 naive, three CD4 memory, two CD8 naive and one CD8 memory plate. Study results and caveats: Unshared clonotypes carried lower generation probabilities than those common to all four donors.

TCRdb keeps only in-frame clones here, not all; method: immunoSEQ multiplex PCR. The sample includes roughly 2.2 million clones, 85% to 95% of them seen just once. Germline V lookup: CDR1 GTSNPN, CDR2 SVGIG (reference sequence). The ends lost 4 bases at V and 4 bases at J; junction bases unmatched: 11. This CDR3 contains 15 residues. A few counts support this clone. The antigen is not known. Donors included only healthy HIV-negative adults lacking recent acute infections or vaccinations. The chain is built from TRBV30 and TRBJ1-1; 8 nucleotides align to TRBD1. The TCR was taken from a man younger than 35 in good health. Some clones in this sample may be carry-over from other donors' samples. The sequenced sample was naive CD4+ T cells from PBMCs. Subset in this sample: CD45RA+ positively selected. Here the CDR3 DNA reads TGTGCCTGGATGGGGCAGGGGGCGTCGCTCACTGAAGCTTTCTTT. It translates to CAWMGQGASLTEAFF.